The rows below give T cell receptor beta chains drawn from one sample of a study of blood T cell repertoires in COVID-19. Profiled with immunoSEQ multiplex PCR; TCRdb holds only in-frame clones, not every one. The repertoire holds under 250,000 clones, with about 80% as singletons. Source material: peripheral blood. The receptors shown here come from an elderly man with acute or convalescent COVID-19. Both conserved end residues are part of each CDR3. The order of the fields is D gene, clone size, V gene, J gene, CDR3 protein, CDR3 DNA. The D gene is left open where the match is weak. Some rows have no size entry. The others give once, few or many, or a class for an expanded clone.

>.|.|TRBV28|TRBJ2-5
CASSPMGEGVQETQYF
TGTGCCAGCAGTCCGATGGGCGAGGGAGTCCAAGAGACCCAGTACTTC
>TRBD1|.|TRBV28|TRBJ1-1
CASSPRTGKNTEAFF
TGTGCCAGCAGCCCACGGACAGGGAAGAACACTGAAGCTTTCTTT
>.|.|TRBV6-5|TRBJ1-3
CASTPGLRGNTIYF
TGTGCCAGCACCCCAGGGTTGAGGGGAAACACCATATATTTT
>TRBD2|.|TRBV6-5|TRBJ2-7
CASSYVGRANEQYF
TGTGCCAGCAGTTACGTCGGGAGGGCCAACGAGCAGTACTTC
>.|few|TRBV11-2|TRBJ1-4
CASSLSFLRGGNEKLFF
TGTGCCAGCAGCTTATCCTTTCTTCGGGGGGGTAATGAAAAACTGTTTTTT
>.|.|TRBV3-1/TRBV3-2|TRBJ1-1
CASSQGQGATLNTEAFF
TGTGCCAGCAGCCAAGGCCAAGGGGCAACTTTGAACACTGAAGCTTTCTTT
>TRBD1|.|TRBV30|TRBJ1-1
CAWSATGGTEAFF
TGTGCCTGGAGTGCTACAGGGGGCACTGAAGCTTTCTTT
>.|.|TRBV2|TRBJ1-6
CASNMDRTNSPLHF
TGTGCCAGCAATATGGACAGAACTAATTCACCCCTCCACTTT
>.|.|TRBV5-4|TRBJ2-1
CASSLGGGGSYNEQFF
TGTGCCAGCAGCTTGGGAGGGGGGGGCTCCTACAATGAGCAGTTCTTC
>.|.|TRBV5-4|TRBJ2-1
CASSQPGGPGNEQFF
TGTGCCAGCAGCCAGCCAGGGGGGCCAGGGAATGAGCAGTTCTTC
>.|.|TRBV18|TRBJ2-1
CASSPTLESYNEQFF
TGTGCCAGCTCACCAACGCTAGAGTCCTACAATGAGCAGTTCTTC
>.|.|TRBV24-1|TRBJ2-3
CATAGITDTQYF
TGTGCCACCGCGGGAATCACAGATACGCAGTATTTT
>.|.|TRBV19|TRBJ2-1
CASSTTGGVETYNEQFF
TGTGCCAGTAGTACTACAGGGGGGGTAGAGACCTACAATGAGCAGTTCTTC
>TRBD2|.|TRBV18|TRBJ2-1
CASSETSGNYNEQFF
TGTGCCAGCTCGGAGACTAGCGGGAACTACAATGAGCAGTTCTTC
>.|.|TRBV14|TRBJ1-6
CASSEDTYNSPLHF
TGTGCCAGCAGCGAGGACACCTATAATTCACCCCTCCACTTT
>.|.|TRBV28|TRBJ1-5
CASRDSFNQPQHF
TGTGCCAGCAGGGACAGCTTCAATCAGCCCCAGCATTTT
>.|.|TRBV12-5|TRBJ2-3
CASGLVQSTDTQYF
TGTGCTAGTGGTTTGGTACAGTCCACAGATACGCAGTATTTT
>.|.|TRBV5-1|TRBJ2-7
CASSFYLRARTYEQYF
TGCGCCAGCAGCTTCTATCTGCGCGCGAGAACCTACGAGCAGTACTTC
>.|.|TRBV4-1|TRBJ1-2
CASSQPSTVVTGYTF
TGCGCCAGCAGCCAACCTTCTACAGTCGTGACAGGCTACACCTTC
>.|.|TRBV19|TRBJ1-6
CASSPVESGILSPLHF
TGTGCCAGTAGTCCCGTCGAGTCAGGGATTTTGTCTCCCCTCCACTTT
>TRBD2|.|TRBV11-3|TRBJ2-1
CASSLSAGAYNEQFF
TGTGCCAGCAGCTTGTCGGCGGGAGCCTACAATGAGCAGTTCTTC
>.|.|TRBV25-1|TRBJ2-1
CASSEVGFQDEQFF
TGTGCCAGCAGTGAAGTGGGCTTTCAGGATGAGCAGTTCTTC
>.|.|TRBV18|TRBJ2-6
CASLRTRDGANVLTF
TGTGCCAGCTTGAGAACCCGGGATGGGGCCAACGTCCTGACTTTC
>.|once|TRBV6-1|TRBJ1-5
CASSEIYRVNQPQHF
TGTGCCAGCAGTGAAATATACAGGGTGAATCAGCCCCAGCATTTT
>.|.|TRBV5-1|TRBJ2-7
CASSPGGGEPYEQYF
TGCGCCAGCAGCCCCGGAGGGGGGGAGCCCTACGAGCAGTACTTC
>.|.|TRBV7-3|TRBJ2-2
CASSSEVGELFF
TGTGCCAGCAGCTCAGAAGTCGGGGAGCTGTTTTTT
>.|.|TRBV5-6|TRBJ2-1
CASSLRRAGVNEQFF
TGTGCCAGCAGCTTACGGAGGGCCGGAGTGAATGAGCAGTTCTTC
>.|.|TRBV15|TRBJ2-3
CATSTRQLDTQYF
TGTGCCACCAGCACCCGACAATTAGATACGCAGTATTTT
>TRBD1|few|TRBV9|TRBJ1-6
CASSPRTGSGDSPLHF
TGTGCCAGCAGCCCAAGGACAGGGTCTGGGGATTCACCCCTCCACTTT
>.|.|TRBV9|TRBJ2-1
CASSVGPGINEQFF
TGTGCCAGCAGCGTAGGGCCGGGGATCAATGAGCAGTTCTTC
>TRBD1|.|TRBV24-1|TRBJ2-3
CATSDKTGSTDTQYF
TGTGCCACCAGTGACAAGACAGGGAGCACAGATACGCAGTATTTT
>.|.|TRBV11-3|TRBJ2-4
CASSLAGQKNIQYF
TGTGCCAGCAGCTTAGCAGGACAGAAAAACATTCAGTACTTC
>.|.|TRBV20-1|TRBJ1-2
CSASGPRANYGYTF
TGCAGTGCTAGTGGGCCCAGGGCTAACTATGGCTACACCTTC
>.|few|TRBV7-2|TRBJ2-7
CASSYLRGPYEQYF
TGTGCCAGCAGCTACCTCAGGGGCCCCTACGAGCAGTACTTC
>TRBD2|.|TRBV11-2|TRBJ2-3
CASSPRLAGVVDTQYF
TGTGCCAGCAGCCCGCGACTAGCGGGAGTTGTAGATACGCAGTATTTT
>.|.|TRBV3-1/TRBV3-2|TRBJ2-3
CASSQVTTDTQYF
TGTGCCAGCAGCCAAGTTACAACAGATACGCAGTATTTT
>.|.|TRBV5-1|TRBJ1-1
CASSSRQLRMTEAFF
TGCGCCAGCAGCTCGCGACAGTTGCGAATGACTGAAGCTTTCTTT
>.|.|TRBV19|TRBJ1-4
CASTLIGADEKLFF
TGTGCCAGTACCCTGATTGGCGCGGATGAAAAACTGTTTTTT
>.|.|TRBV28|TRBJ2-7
CASSLLKALNPYEQYF
TGTGCCAGCAGTTTATTAAAAGCCCTTAACCCCTACGAGCAGTACTTC
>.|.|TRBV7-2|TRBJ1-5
CASSLALIESQPQHF
TGTGCCAGCAGCTTAGCGCTAATTGAGAGTCAGCCCCAGCATTTT
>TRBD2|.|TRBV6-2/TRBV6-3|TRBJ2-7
CASSFSWTSGSPSPYEQYF
TGTGCCAGCAGTTTCTCCTGGACTAGCGGGAGTCCCTCCCCCTACGAGCAGTACTTC
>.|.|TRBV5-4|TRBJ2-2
CASSRAGKGVNGELFF
TGTGCCAGCAGCCGGGCAGGGAAAGGAGTGAACGGGGAGCTGTTTTTT
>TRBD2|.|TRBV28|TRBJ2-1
CASGSPGLAGSSYNEQFF
TGTGCCAGTGGAAGTCCGGGACTAGCGGGCAGCTCCTACAATGAGCAGTTCTTC
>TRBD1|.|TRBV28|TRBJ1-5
CASIYSSGTGDQPQHF
TGTGCCAGCATTTACTCTTCCGGGACAGGGGATCAGCCCCAGCATTTT
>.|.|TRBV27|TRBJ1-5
CASKRAGDQPQHF
TGTGCCAGCAAAAGGGCAGGGGATCAGCCCCAGCATTTT
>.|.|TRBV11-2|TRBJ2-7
CASSLVEEQAHRDF
TGTGCCAGCAGCTTAGTAGAGGAACAGGCCCACCGGGACTTC
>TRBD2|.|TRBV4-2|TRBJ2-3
CASSRGTSGRLDTQYF
TGTGCCAGCAGCCGCGGGACTAGCGGACGATTAGATACGCAGTATTTT
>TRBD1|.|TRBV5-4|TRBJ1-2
CASSWDRGGGYGYTF
TGTGCCAGCAGCTGGGACAGGGGCGGAGGCTATGGCTACACCTTC
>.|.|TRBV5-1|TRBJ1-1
CASRRDSTNTEAFF
TGCGCCAGCAGACGCGACAGTACGAACACTGAAGCTTTCTTT
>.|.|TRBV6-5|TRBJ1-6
CASSTRGGRGSPLHF
TGTGCCAGCAGTACTCGCGGGGGCCGGGGTTCACCCCTCCACTTT
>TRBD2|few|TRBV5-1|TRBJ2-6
CASSLELAVSGANVLTF
TGCGCCAGCAGCTTGGAACTAGCGGTCTCTGGGGCCAACGTCCTGACTTTC
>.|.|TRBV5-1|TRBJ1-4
CASSFQGYEKLFF
TGCGCCAGCAGCTTTCAGGGGTATGAAAAACTGTTTTTT
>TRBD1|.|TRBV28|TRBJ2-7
CASSLGQGLREQYF
TGTGCCAGCAGTCTCGGACAGGGGCTACGGGAGCAGTACTTC
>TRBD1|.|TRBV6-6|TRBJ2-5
CASSYGGRGKGETQYF
TGTGCCAGCAGTTATGGCGGCAGGGGGAAGGGGGAGACCCAGTACTTC
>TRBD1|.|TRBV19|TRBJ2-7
CASSPRDRGIGKEQYF
TGTGCCAGTAGTCCCCGGGACAGGGGTATCGGAAAAGAGCAGTACTTC
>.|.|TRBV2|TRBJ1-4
CASKGRVINEKLFF
TGTGCCAGCAAGGGCAGGGTTATTAATGAAAAACTGTTTTTT
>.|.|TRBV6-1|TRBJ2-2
CASSEPGSGGELFF
TGTGCCAGCAGTGAACCGGGATCCGGCGGGGAGCTGTTTTTT
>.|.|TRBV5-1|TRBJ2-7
CASKEGRSSYEQYF
TGCGCCAGCAAGGAAGGCAGGTCCTCCTACGAGCAGTACTTC